The 16 T cell receptor beta chains reported below all come from one sample, sequenced in a study of CXCR3-negative and CXCR3-positive naive CD8 T cells. What these receptors recognize is not known. The method, 5' RACE with UMI labels, was used to prepare the TRB cDNA libraries. After re-calling the 5' RACE reads, TCRdb lists one entry per CDR3 protein, DNA absent. In all, the sample yields roughly 120,000 distinct CDR3 sequences. General study points: When CXCR3-positive naive cells were set against CXCR3-negative naive cells, the former had more hydrophobic TRB CDR3s.

The sample consisted of naive CXCR3+ CD8+ T cells from blood. This sample's subset: CD45RO-CCR7+CD27+CD95- naive CD8+ T cells expressing CXCR3 (TNR3+). These receptors originate from a human donor in good health. Some clones in this sample may be carry-over from other donors' samples.

The chain links TRBV6-2 or TRBV6-3 to TRBJ2-2; TCRdb's D call of TRBD2 is untestable without DNA. This CDR3 is 16 amino acids long. CDR1 and CDR2 (germline): MNHEY, SVGEGT. CDR3 in amino acids: CASSPWEGSVTGELFF.

The chain carries TRBV27 and TRBJ2-1; TCRdb outputs TRBD1, but without DNA this stays unchecked. This CDR3 contains 12 residues. Germline lookup yields CDR1 MNHEY and CDR2 SMNVEV (reference sequence). This CDR3 reads CASSLGAAEQFF.

The chain carries TRBV6-2 or TRBV6-3 and TRBJ2-3; TCRdb's assignment of TRBD1 cannot be checked, as there is no DNA. Germline V gives CDR1 MNHEY, CDR2 SVGEGT. This CDR3 is 14 amino acids long. Here the CDR3 reads CASSYSQATDTQYF.

The chain employs TRBV29-1 and TRBJ2-7; TCRdb proposes TRBD1, but this gene call is untestable without DNA. Germline loops: CDR1 SQVTM, CDR2 ANQGSEA. The CDR3 length is 14 residues. CDR3 sequence reads: CSVEGQGSSYEQYF.

The chain links TRBV29-1 to TRBJ2-7; lacking DNA, the TRBD2 call made by TCRdb goes unchecked. This CDR3 comprises 13 residues. Germline CDR1 is SQVTM and CDR2 is ANQGSEA. The CDR3 reads CSVASGSGHEQYF.

The chain employs TRBV28 and TRBJ2-2; the D gene TCRdb calls, TRBD1, cannot be checked with no DNA. Germline V gene sequence: CDR1 MDHEN, CDR2 SYDVKM. This CDR3 is 16 amino acids long. This chain's CDR3 is CASSYRDRGVAGELFF.

This chain uses TRBV7-9 with TRBJ1-1; TCRdb selects TRBD1, and the lack of DNA leaves this call unchecked. From germline, CDR1 is SEHNR and CDR2 FQNEAQ (reference sequence). The CDR3 loop spans 13 amino acids. The CDR3: CASNRQGHTEAFF.

The chain combines TRBV9 with TRBJ1-1; no DNA is available, so the TRBD1 call from TCRdb remains unchecked. The germline CDR1 and CDR2 sequences are SGDLS and YYNGEE. The CDR3 totals 14 residues. The CDR3 spells CASSRGQTNTEAFF. The whole variable domain, remainder taken from reference TRBV9 and TRBJ1-1, is DSGVTQTPKHLITATGQRVTLRCSPRSGDLSVYWYQQSLDQGLQFLIQYYNGEERAKGNILERFSAQQFPDLHSELNLSSLELGDSALYFCASSRGQTNTEAFFGQGTRLTVV.

This rearrangement joins TRBV2 to TRBJ1-5. This CDR3 comprises 14 residues. Per germline, CDR1 SNHLY and CDR2 FYNNEI. The CDR3: CASSGWAANQPQHF.

The J gene is TRBJ1-1, the V gene TRBV7-9; there is no DNA to check the TCRdb D call of TRBD1. Germline V gene lookup returns CDR1 SEHNR and CDR2 FQNEAQ (reference sequence). CDR3 length: 14 amino acids. The CDR3 here is CASSFEGEVGEAFF.

V gene TRBV5-1 combines with J gene TRBJ2-7; TCRdb indicates TRBD1, and absent DNA this call remains unverified. The length of the CDR3 is 15 residues. Germline CDR1 and CDR2: SGHRS and YFSETQ. CDR3: CASSLFRGDSYEQYF.

V gene TRBV7-2 combines with J gene TRBJ1-4; the TRBD1 assignment by TCRdb is unverifiable without DNA. Per the germline V gene, CDR1 is SGHTA and CDR2 is FQGNSA. The CDR3 spans 15 residues. The CDR3 sequence: CASTGQVATNEKLFF.

V usage is TRBV7-2 and J usage is TRBJ2-7; TCRdb's D call, TRBD1, is unchecked because there is no DNA. This CDR3 region has 18 residues. The germline V gene has CDR1 SGHTA and CDR2 FQGNSA. CDR3 sequence reads: CASREGPGRDRASYEQYF.

The chain's CDR3 is CASSLEGLAGTGELFF. The V call is TRBV7-9, the J call TRBJ2-2; TCRdb selects TRBD2, and the lack of DNA leaves this call unchecked. Germline V gives CDR1 SEHNR, CDR2 FQNEAQ (reference sequence). This CDR3 region has 16 residues.

The rearrangement joins TRBV2 to TRBJ1-2; TCRdb indicates TRBD1, and absent DNA this call remains unverified. This CDR3 is 16 amino acids long. The germline CDR1 and CDR2 sequences are SNHLY and FYNNEI. The CDR3 loop is CASSEALRGAMGGYTF. The complete variable domain, with remaining parts taken from reference TRBV2 and TRBJ1-2, reads EPEVTQTPSHQVTQMGQEVILRCVPISNHLYFYWYRQILGQKVEFLVSFYNNEISEKSEIFDDQFSVERPDGSNFTLKIRSTKLEDSAMYFCASSEALRGAMGGYTFGSGTRLTVV.

The V and J genes are TRBV10-2 and TRBJ1-1; the TCRdb call, TRBD1, lacks DNA for checking. The CDR3 has 12 amino acids. From germline, CDR1 is WSHSY and CDR2 SAAADI. CDR3: CASNWVPTEAFF.